The rows below give T cell receptor beta chains drawn from one sample of a study of T cell repertoires in cytomegalovirus infection. These TCRs are of unknown antigen specificity. TCRdb reprocessed the reads with MiXCR, giving one entry per CDR3 protein. Among fewer than 130,000 distinct CDR3 sequences listed, under 55% were seen once. Sequencing was performed on CD8+ T cells from cultured PBMCs, taken from culture after CMV antigen stimulation. Receptor source: a human donor in good health (CMV status not recorded). Some clones in this sample may be carry-over from other donors' samples. Each CDR3 is given with its conserved first and last residue. D genes are given only for firm matches. A row's size may be missing; if present it is once, few, many or a size class.

D gene: TRBD1; V gene: TRBV6-2/TRBV6-3; clone size: NA; J gene: TRBJ1-2; CDR3 protein: CASIEGTGDYGYTF; CDR3 DNA: TGTGCCAGCATCGAGGGGACAGGAGACTATGGCTACACCTTC
D gene: NA; V gene: TRBV28; clone size: NA; J gene: TRBJ2-1; CDR3 protein: CASSPGTSANEQFF; CDR3 DNA: TGTGCCAGCAGTCCGGGGACCTCGGCCAATGAGCAGTTCTTC
D gene: TRBD2; V gene: TRBV7-9; clone size: few; J gene: TRBJ2-7; CDR3 protein: CASRLAGAHYEQYF; CDR3 DNA: TGTGCCAGCAGGCTAGCGGGGGCTCACTACGAGCAGTACTTC
D gene: NA; V gene: TRBV4-1; clone size: NA; J gene: TRBJ1-6; CDR3 protein: CASSQDELGNSPLHF; CDR3 DNA: TGCGCCAGCAGCCAAGATGAGCTCGGGAATTCACCCCTCCACTTT
D gene: TRBD1; V gene: TRBV7-6; clone size: few; J gene: TRBJ2-2; CDR3 protein: CASSLNRGSHGELFF; CDR3 DNA: TGTGCCAGCAGCTTAAACAGGGGAAGTCACGGGGAGCTGTTTTTT
D gene: NA; V gene: TRBV7-9; clone size: many; J gene: TRBJ1-2; CDR3 protein: CASGPQGGGYTF; CDR3 DNA: TGTGCCAGCGGTCCACAGGGCGGCGGCTACACCTTC
D gene: TRBD2; V gene: TRBV9; clone size: few; J gene: TRBJ2-1; CDR3 protein: CASSFQGLAGEYNEQFF; CDR3 DNA: TGTGCCAGCAGCTTCCAAGGACTAGCGGGAGAATACAATGAGCAGTTCTTC
D gene: NA; V gene: TRBV5-4; clone size: NA; J gene: TRBJ1-2; CDR3 protein: CASSLAMWGALDYGYTF; CDR3 DNA: TGTGCCAGCAGCTTGGCCATGTGGGGAGCCCTAGACTATGGCTACACCTTC
D gene: NA; V gene: TRBV11-2; clone size: few; J gene: TRBJ2-3; CDR3 protein: CASSSQGGTQYF; CDR3 DNA: TGTGCCAGCAGCTCGCAGGGTGGTACGCAGTATTTT
D gene: NA; V gene: TRBV7-2; clone size: many; J gene: TRBJ2-3; CDR3 protein: CASSIGAHSTDTQYF; CDR3 DNA: TGTGCCAGCAGCATAGGGGCCCACAGCACAGATACGCAGTATTTT
D gene: NA; V gene: TRBV29-1; clone size: NA; J gene: TRBJ2-7; CDR3 protein: CSVRLGGQAYEQYF; CDR3 DNA: TGCAGCGTCCGCTTGGGGGGGCAAGCCTACGAGCAGTACTTC
D gene: NA; V gene: TRBV10-3; clone size: NA; J gene: TRBJ2-2; CDR3 protein: CAISDWTVTNTGELFF; CDR3 DNA: TGTGCCATCAGTGATTGGACAGTAACTAACACCGGGGAGCTGTTTTTT
D gene: NA; V gene: TRBV27; clone size: NA; J gene: TRBJ1-4; CDR3 protein: CASSLSTNEKLFF; CDR3 DNA: TGTGCCAGCAGTTTGTCAACTAATGAAAAACTGTTTTTT
D gene: TRBD1; V gene: TRBV7-8; clone size: NA; J gene: TRBJ2-1; CDR3 protein: CASSLWDSKILYNEQFF; CDR3 DNA: TGTGCCAGCAGCTTATGGGACAGCAAGATATTATACAATGAGCAGTTCTTC
D gene: NA; V gene: TRBV7-8; clone size: NA; J gene: TRBJ1-5; CDR3 protein: CASSIDQTSYSNQPQHF; CDR3 DNA: TGTGCCAGCAGCATCGACCAAACGTCCTATAGCAATCAGCCCCAGCATTTT
D gene: NA; V gene: TRBV7-8; clone size: NA; J gene: TRBJ1-3; CDR3 protein: CASSLVPGEGSGNTIYF; CDR3 DNA: TGTGCCAGCAGCTTAGTTCCAGGGGAAGGATCTGGAAACACCATATATTTT
D gene: NA; V gene: TRBV4-1; clone size: NA; J gene: TRBJ1-2; CDR3 protein: CASSQGGGAGGYTF; CDR3 DNA: TGCGCCAGCAGCCAAGGAGGGGGGGCCGGCGGCTACACCTTC
D gene: TRBD2; V gene: TRBV15; clone size: NA; J gene: TRBJ2-3; CDR3 protein: CATSSMASGSTDTQYF; CDR3 DNA: TGTGCCACCTCCAGCATGGCTAGCGGGAGCACAGATACGCAGTATTTT
D gene: TRBD1; V gene: TRBV4-1; clone size: NA; J gene: TRBJ1-1; CDR3 protein: CASTPLPGGKGKNTEAFF; CDR3 DNA: TGCGCCAGCACCCCCCTTCCAGGGGGAAAGGGGAAGAACACTGAAGCTTTCTTT
D gene: NA; V gene: TRBV28; clone size: many; J gene: TRBJ2-7; CDR3 protein: CASSERTDYEQYF; CDR3 DNA: TGTGCCAGCAGTGAGAGGACAGACTACGAGCAGTACTTC
D gene: NA; V gene: TRBV19; clone size: many; J gene: TRBJ1-1; CDR3 protein: CASSNGMNTEAFF; CDR3 DNA: TGTGCCAGTAGTAACGGGATGAACACTGAAGCTTTCTTT
D gene: NA; V gene: TRBV6-1; clone size: few; J gene: TRBJ2-7; CDR3 protein: CASSEEPAHYVREQYF; CDR3 DNA: TGTGCCAGCAGTGAAGAACCAGCCCACTACGTAAGGGAGCAGTACTTC
D gene: NA; V gene: TRBV12-3/TRBV12-4; clone size: few; J gene: TRBJ2-1; CDR3 protein: CASSFGRGTYNEQFF; CDR3 DNA: TGTGCCAGCAGTTTCGGCAGGGGTACCTACAATGAGCAGTTCTTC
D gene: NA; V gene: TRBV7-6; clone size: once; J gene: TRBJ2-7; CDR3 protein: CASSLEVVTYEQYF; CDR3 DNA: TGTGCCAGCAGCTTAGAGGTGGTCACCTACGAGCAGTACTTC
D gene: TRBD2; V gene: TRBV12-3/TRBV12-4; clone size: NA; J gene: TRBJ2-3; CDR3 protein: CASSFSGGTDTQYF; CDR3 DNA: TGTGCCAGCAGCTTCAGCGGGGGCACAGATACGCAGTATTTT
D gene: NA; V gene: TRBV5-6; clone size: NA; J gene: TRBJ1-3; CDR3 protein: CASSPTGALENTIYF; CDR3 DNA: TGTGCCAGCAGCCCGACGGGGGCTCTCGAAAACACCATATATTTT
D gene: TRBD1; V gene: TRBV6-1; clone size: NA; J gene: TRBJ2-7; CDR3 protein: CASSEGTGDEQYF; CDR3 DNA: TGTGCCAGCAGTGAAGGGACAGGGGACGAGCAGTACTTC
D gene: NA; V gene: TRBV28; clone size: many; J gene: TRBJ2-3; CDR3 protein: CASSPGGEVGDTQYF; CDR3 DNA: TGTGCCAGCAGTCCAGGAGGGGAGGTGGGGGATACGCAGTATTTT
D gene: NA; V gene: TRBV20-1; clone size: NA; J gene: TRBJ1-1; CDR3 protein: CSARDLGTEAFF; CDR3 DNA: TGCAGTGCTAGAGATTTGGGAACTGAAGCTTTCTTT
D gene: NA; V gene: TRBV6-1; clone size: few; J gene: TRBJ1-5; CDR3 protein: CASSEALGQPQHF; CDR3 DNA: TGTGCCAGCAGTGAAGCGCTAGGTCAGCCCCAGCATTTT
D gene: NA; V gene: TRBV4-1; clone size: many; J gene: TRBJ2-1; CDR3 protein: CASSQGGGYEQFF; CDR3 DNA: TGCGCCAGCAGCCAAGGAGGCGGATATGAGCAGTTCTTC
D gene: TRBD1; V gene: TRBV12-3/TRBV12-4; clone size: NA; J gene: TRBJ1-5; CDR3 protein: CASSSRWDRLRYSNQPQHF; CDR3 DNA: TGTGCCAGCAGTTCGCGTTGGGACAGGCTCCGATATAGCAATCAGCCCCAGCATTTT
D gene: TRBD2; V gene: TRBV7-2; clone size: many; J gene: TRBJ2-3; CDR3 protein: CASSFRTSGVGTDTQYF; CDR3 DNA: TGTGCCAGCAGCTTTCGGACTAGCGGGGTAGGCACAGATACGCAGTATTTT
D gene: TRBD1; V gene: TRBV19; clone size: once; J gene: TRBJ1-1; CDR3 protein: CASTAGQISEAFF; CDR3 DNA: TGTGCCAGTACTGCGGGACAGATATCTGAAGCTTTCTTT
D gene: TRBD1; V gene: TRBV7-9; clone size: NA; J gene: TRBJ2-1; CDR3 protein: CASSSDRTYYNEQFF; CDR3 DNA: TGTGCCAGCAGCTCGGACAGGACTTATTACAATGAGCAGTTCTTC
D gene: TRBD2; V gene: TRBV7-3; clone size: NA; J gene: TRBJ2-3; CDR3 protein: CASSVTSGGLYTQYF; CDR3 DNA: TGTGCCAGCAGCGTAACTAGCGGGGGACTCTATACGCAGTATTTT
D gene: TRBD1; V gene: TRBV7-4; clone size: NA; J gene: TRBJ1-1; CDR3 protein: CASSWNRDSVPEAFF; CDR3 DNA: TGTGCCAGCAGCTGGAACCGGGACAGCGTCCCTGAAGCTTTCTTT
D gene: NA; V gene: TRBV7-3; clone size: NA; J gene: TRBJ2-7; CDR3 protein: CASSLGRGPSYEQYF; CDR3 DNA: TGTGCCAGCAGCTTAGGGAGGGGGCCGTCCTACGAGCAGTACTTC
D gene: TRBD2; V gene: TRBV7-4; clone size: NA; J gene: TRBJ2-7; CDR3 protein: CATLGGTSDPYEQYF; CDR3 DNA: TGTGCCACCCTGGGAGGGACTAGCGACCCCTACGAGCAGTACTTC
D gene: NA; V gene: TRBV6-1; clone size: NA; J gene: TRBJ1-6; CDR3 protein: CASSVQAFNSPLHF; CDR3 DNA: TGTGCCAGCAGTGTACAGGCCTTCAATTCACCCCTCCACTTT
D gene: TRBD2; V gene: TRBV7-9; clone size: once; J gene: TRBJ2-1; CDR3 protein: CAGSIERGQFYNEQFF; CDR3 DNA: TGTGCCGGCAGCATAGAGCGGGGGCAGTTCTACAATGAGCAGTTCTTC
D gene: NA; V gene: TRBV12-3/TRBV12-4; clone size: few; J gene: TRBJ2-3; CDR3 protein: CASSPMRQESTDTQYF; CDR3 DNA: TGTGCCAGCAGTCCAATGCGGCAGGAAAGCACAGATACGCAGTATTTT
D gene: NA; V gene: TRBV27; clone size: many; J gene: TRBJ1-1; CDR3 protein: CASSPGMNTEAFF; CDR3 DNA: TGTGCCAGCAGTCCTGGAATGAACACTGAAGCTTTCTTT